This T cell receptor (beta chain) was recorded in a study of long-term antiretroviral therapy in people with HIV. Survey-level resolution applied to immunoSEQ assay v3.0. The protocol was immunoSEQ multiplex PCR, while the TCRdb copy is restricted to in-frame clones and leaves out a portion. The table has 17,000 or so clones, 91% seen once; the top ten hold approximately 8.7%. This clonotype originated in a man in his 60s with HIV. Source: unsorted PBMCs, taken 0.3 years after starting antiretroviral therapy.

CDR3 sequence reads: CAWSVSGRNTEAFF. CDR3 bases: TGTGCCTGGAGTGTTTCAGGGAGAAACACTGAAGCTTTCTTT. The chain recombines TRBV30 with TRBJ1-1; D perhaps matches TRBD1 (5 bases). The CDR3 is 14 residues long. Germline V gives CDR1 GTSNPN, CDR2 SVGIG (reference sequence). The V and J ends lost 0 bases and 2 bases respectively, with 10 bases between them.